The entry below describes one T cell receptor beta chain. Assay used: immunoSEQ multiplex PCR; TCRdb lists only in-frame clones, some missing. The sample holds 34,000 or so clones, 85% to 95% seen once. Germline V gene data show CDR1 as MGHRA and CDR2 as YSYEKL. The CDR3 runs to 15 residues. The ends were cut back, 4 bases at V and 7 bases at J, with 16 bases in the middle. The sample belongs to a study of OX40 agonist ivuxolimab in advanced cancers. This TCR was recovered from an adult with an advanced solid tumor such as melanoma, head and neck, liver or kidney cancer. The sequencing used CD4+ or CD8+ T cells sorted from blood, collected in a trial of the OX40 agonist ivuxolimab. This chain joins TRBV4-1 and TRBJ1-4, with D tentatively TRBD1 (5 bases). The CDR3 DNA is TGCGCCAGCAGCCCCGCCCTCGGGGGGTTTGAAAAACTGTTTTTT. Encoded protein: CASSPALGGFEKLFF.